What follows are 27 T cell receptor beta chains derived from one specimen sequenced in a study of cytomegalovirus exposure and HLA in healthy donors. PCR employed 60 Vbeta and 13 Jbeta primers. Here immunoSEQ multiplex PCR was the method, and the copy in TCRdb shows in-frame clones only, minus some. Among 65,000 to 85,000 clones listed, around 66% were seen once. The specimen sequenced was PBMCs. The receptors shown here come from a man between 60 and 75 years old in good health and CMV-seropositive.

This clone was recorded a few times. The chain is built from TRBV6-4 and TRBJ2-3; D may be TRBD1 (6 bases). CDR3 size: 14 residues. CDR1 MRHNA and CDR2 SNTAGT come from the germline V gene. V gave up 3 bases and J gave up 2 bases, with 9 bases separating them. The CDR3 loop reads CASSEGAPTDTQYF. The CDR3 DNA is TGTGCCAGCAGTGAGGGGGCCCCCACAGATACGCAGTATTTT.

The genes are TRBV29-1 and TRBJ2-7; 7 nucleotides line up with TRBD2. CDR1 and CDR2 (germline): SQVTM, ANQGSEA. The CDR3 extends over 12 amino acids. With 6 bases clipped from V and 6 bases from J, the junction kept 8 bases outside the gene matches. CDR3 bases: TGCAGCGTAGTGGTGGCGGGAGTCGAGCAGTACTTC. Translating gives CSVVVAGVEQYF.

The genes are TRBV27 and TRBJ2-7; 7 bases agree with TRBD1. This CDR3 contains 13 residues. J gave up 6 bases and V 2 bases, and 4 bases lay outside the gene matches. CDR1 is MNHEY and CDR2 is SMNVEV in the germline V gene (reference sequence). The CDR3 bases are TGTGCCAGCAGTTTAGGGACAGCGCGCGAGCAGTACTTC. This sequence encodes CASSLGTAREQYF.

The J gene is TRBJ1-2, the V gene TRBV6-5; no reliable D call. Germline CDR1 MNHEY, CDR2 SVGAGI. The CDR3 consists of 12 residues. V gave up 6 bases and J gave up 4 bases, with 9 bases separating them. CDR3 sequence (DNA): TGTGCCAGCAGAGATCGGGGCTATGGCTACACCTTC. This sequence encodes CASRDRGYGYTF.

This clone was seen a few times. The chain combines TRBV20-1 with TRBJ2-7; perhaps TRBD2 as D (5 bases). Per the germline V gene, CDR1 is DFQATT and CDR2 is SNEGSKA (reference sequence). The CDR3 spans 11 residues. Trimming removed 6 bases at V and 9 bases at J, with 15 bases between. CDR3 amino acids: CSASRGEGQYF. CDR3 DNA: TGCAGTGCCAGCCGGGGTGAAGGGCAGTACTTC.

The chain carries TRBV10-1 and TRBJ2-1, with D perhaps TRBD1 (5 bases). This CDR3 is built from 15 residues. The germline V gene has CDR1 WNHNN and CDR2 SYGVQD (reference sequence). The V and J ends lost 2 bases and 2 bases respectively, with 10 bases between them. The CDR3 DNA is TGCGCCAGCAGTGAGAGGGGCTTTACCTACAATGAGCAGTTCTTC. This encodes CASSERGFTYNEQFF.

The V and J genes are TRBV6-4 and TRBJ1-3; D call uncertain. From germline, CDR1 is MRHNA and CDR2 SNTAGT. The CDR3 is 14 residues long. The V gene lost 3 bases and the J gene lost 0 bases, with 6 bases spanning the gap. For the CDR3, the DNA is TGTGCCAGCAGTGAGGCCAGCTCTGGAAACACCATATATTTT. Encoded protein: CASSEASSGNTIYF.

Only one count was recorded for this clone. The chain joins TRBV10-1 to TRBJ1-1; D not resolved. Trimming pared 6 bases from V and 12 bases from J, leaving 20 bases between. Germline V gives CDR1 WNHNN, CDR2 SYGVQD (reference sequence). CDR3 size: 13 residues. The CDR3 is CASSNSRSDYPFF. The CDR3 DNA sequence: TGCGCCAGCAGCAACAGTCGGTCAGATTATCCTTTCTTT.

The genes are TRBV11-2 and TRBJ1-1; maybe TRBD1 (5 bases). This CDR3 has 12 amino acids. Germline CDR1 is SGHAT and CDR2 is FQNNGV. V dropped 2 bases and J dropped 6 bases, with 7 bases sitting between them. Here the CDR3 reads CASSLIGAEAFF. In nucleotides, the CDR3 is TGTGCCAGCAGCTTAATAGGGGCTGAAGCTTTCTTT.

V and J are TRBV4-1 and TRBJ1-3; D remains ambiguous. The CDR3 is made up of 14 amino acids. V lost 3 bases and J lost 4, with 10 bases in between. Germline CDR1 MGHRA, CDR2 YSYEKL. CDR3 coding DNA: TGCGCCAGCAGCCACGAGATGATCGGAAACACCATATATTTT. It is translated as CASSHEMIGNTIYF.

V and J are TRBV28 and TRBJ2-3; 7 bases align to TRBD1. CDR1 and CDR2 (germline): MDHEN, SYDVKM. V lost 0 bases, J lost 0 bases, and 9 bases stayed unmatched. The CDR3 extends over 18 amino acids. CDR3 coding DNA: TGTGCCAGCAGTTTATGGAGGGACAGAGATACTAGCACAGATACGCAGTATTTT. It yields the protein CASSLWRDRDTSTDTQYF.

The CDR3 DNA sequence: TGCGCCAGCAGGAAAGGACTTGGCTCCTACGAGCAGTACTTC. It specifies CASRKGLGSYEQYF. The rearrangement joins TRBV5-1 to TRBJ2-7, with a weak D call TRBD2 (5 bases). The CDR3 spans 14 residues. Germline V gene data show CDR1 as SGHRS and CDR2 as YFSETQ. Trimming removed 5 bases from V and 0 bases from J, with 12 bases in between.

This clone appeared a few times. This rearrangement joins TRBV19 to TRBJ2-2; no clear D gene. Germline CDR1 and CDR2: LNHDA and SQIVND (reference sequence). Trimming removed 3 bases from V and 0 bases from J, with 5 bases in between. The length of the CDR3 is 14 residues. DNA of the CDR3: TGTGCCAGTAGTATGGCCTCGAACACCGGGGAGCTGTTTTTT. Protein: CASSMASNTGELFF.

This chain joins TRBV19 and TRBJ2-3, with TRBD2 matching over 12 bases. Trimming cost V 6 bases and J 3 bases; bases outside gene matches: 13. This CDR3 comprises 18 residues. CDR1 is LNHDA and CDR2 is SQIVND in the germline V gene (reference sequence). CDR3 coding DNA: TGTGCCAGTAGCGATTCGTGGACTAGCGGGGTGGGAACAGATACGCAGTATTTT. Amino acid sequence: CASSDSWTSGVGTDTQYF.

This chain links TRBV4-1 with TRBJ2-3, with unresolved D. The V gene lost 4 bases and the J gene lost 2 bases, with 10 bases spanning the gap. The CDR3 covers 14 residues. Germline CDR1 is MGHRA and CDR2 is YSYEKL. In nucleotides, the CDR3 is TGCGCCAGCAGCCCAGTGTTAAACACAGATACGCAGTATTTT. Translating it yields CASSPVLNTDTQYF.

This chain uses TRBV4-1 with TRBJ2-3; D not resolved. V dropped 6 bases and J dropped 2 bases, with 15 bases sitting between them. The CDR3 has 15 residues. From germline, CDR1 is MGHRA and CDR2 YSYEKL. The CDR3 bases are TGCGCCAGCAGTAGTACAGATGCAGTCACAGATACGCAGTATTTT. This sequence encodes CASSSTDAVTDTQYF.

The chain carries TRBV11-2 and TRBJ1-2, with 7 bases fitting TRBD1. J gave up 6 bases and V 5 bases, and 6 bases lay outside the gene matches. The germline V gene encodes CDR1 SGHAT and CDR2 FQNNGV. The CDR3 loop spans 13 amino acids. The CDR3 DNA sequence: TGTGCCAGCAGCCCTACAGGGGATAATGGCTACACCTTC. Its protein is CASSPTGDNGYTF. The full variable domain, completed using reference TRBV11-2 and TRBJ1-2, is EAGVAQSPRYKIIEKRQSVAFWCNPISGHATLYWYQQILGQGPKLLIQFQNNGVVDDSQLPKDRFSAERLKGVDSTLKIQPAKLEDSAVYLCASSPTGDNGYTFGSGTRLTVV.

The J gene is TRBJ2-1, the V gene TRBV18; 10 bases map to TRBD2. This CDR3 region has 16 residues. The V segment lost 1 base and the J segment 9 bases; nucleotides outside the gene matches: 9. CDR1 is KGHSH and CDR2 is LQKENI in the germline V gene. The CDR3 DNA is TGTGCCAGCTCACCACGAGCGGGGGGGCAAGCTGGTGAGCAGTTCTTC. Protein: CASSPRAGGQAGEQFF. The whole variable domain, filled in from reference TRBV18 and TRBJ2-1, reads NAGVMQNPRHLVRRRGQEARLRCSPMKGHSHVYWYRQLPEEGLKFMVYLQKENIIDESGMPKERFSAEFPKEGPSILRIQQVVRGDSAAYFCASSPRAGGQAGEQFFGPGTRLTVL.

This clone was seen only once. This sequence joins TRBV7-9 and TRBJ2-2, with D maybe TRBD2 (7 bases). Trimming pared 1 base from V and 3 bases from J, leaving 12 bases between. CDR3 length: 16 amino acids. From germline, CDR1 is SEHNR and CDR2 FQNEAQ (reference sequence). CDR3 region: CASSLGGGRDTGELFF. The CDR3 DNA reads TGTGCCAGCAGCTTAGGGGGGGGGCGCGACACCGGGGAGCTGTTTTTT.

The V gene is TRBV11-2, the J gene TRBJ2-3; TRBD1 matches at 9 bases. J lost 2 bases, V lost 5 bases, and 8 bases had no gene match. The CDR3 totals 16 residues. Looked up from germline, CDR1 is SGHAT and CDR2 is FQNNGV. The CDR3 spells CASSPTTGGPTDTQYF. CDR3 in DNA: TGTGCCAGCAGCCCCACGACAGGGGGGCCCACAGATACGCAGTATTTT.

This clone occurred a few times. In nucleotides, the CDR3 is TGTGCCTGGAGTGTATCAGGGAATCAGCCCCAGCATTTT. Its protein product is CAWSVSGNQPQHF. The chain has TRBV30 and TRBJ1-5, with TRBD1 as a possible D gene (5 bases). The germline V and J ends were trimmed by 0 bases and 4 bases, with 7 bases remaining between them. Germline V gene data show CDR1 as GTSNPN and CDR2 as SVGIG (reference sequence). This CDR3 has 13 residues.

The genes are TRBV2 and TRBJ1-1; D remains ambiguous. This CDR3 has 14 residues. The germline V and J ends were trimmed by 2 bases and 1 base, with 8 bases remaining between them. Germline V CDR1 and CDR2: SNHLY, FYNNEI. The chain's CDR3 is CASSERVGNTEAFF. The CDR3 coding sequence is TGTGCCAGCAGTGAACGGGTGGGGAACACTGAAGCTTTCTTT.

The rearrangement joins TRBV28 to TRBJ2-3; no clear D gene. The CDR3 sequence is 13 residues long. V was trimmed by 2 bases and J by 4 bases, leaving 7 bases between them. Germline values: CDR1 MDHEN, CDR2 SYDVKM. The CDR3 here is CASSLGVADTQYF. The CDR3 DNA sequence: TGTGCCAGCAGTTTAGGAGTGGCAGATACGCAGTATTTT. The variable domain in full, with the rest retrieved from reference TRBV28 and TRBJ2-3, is DVKVTQSSRYLVKRTGEKVFLECVQDMDHENMFWYRQDPGLGLRLIYFSYDVKMKEKGDIPEGYSVSREKKERFSLILESASTNQTSMYLCASSLGVADTQYFGPGTRLTVL.

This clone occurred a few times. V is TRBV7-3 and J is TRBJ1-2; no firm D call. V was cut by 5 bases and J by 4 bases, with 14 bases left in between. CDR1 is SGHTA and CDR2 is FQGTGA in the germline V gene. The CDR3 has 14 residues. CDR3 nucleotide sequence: TGTGCCAGCAGCCCGGGAGGAAGCAGCTATGGCTACACCTTC. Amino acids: CASSPGGSSYGYTF.

CDR3 protein: CASSSGQGVYEQYF. As DNA, the CDR3 is TGTGCCAGCAGTTCGGGACAGGGGGTCTACGAGCAGTACTTC. The V gene is TRBV6-6, the J gene TRBJ2-7; 11 bases are shared with TRBD1. The CDR3 has 14 amino acids. V was clipped by 4 bases and J by 3 bases; unmatched bases: 2. Germline loops: CDR1 MNHNY, CDR2 SVGAGI (reference sequence).

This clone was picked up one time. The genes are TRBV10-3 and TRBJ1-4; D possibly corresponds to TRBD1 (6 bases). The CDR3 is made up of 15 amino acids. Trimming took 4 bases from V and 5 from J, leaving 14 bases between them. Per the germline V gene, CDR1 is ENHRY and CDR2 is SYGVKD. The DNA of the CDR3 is TGTGCCATCAGTGGCCAGAGGGGGATCAATGAAAAACTGTTTTTT. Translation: CAISGQRGINEKLFF.

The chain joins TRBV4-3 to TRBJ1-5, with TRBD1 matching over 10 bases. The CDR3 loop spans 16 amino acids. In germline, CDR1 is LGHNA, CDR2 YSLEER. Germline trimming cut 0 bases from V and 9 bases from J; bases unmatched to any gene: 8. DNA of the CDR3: TGCGCCAGCAGCCAAGATCCCGGGACAGGGGTTGGGCCCCAGCATTTT. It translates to CASSQDPGTGVGPQHF.